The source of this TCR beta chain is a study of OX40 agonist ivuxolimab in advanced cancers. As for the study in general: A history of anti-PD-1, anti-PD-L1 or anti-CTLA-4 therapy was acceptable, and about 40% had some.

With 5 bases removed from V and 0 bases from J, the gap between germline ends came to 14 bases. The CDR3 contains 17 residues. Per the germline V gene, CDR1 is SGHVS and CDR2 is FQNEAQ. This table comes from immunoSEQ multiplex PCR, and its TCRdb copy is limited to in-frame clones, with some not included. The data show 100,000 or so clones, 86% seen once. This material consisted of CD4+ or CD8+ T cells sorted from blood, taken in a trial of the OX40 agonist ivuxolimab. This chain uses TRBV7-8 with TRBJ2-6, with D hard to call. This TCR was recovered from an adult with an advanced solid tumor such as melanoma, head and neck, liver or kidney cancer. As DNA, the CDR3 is TGTGCCAGCAGCGCCCAACTTCCTGTCTCTGGGGCCAACGTCCTGACTTTC. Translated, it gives CASSAQLPVSGANVLTF. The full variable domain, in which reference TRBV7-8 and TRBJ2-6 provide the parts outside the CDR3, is GAGVSQSPRYKVAKRGQDVALRCDPISGHVSLFWYQQALGQGPEFLTYFQNEAQLDKSGLPSDRFFAERPEGSVSTLKIQRTQQEDSAVYLCASSAQLPVSGANVLTFGAGSRLTVL.